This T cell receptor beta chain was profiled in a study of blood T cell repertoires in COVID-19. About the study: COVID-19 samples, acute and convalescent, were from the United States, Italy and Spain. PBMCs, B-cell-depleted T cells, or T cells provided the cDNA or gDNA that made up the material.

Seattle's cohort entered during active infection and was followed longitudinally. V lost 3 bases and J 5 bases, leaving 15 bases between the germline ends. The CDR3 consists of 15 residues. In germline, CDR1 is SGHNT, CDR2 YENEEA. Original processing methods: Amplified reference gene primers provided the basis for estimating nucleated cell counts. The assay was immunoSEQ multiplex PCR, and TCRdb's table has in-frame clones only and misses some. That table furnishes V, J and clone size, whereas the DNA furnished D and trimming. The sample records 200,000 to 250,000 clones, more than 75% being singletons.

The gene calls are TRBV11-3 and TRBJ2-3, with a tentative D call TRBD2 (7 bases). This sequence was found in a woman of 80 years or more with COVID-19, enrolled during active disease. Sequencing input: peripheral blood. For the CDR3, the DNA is TGTGCCAGCAGCTTGGCCGGGGGGCCGATAGATACGCAGTATTTT. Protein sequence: CASSLAGGPIDTQYF. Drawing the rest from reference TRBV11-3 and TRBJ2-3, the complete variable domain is EAGVVQSPRYKIIEKKQPVAFWCNPISGHNTLYWYLQNLGQGPELLIRYENEEAVDDSQLPKDRFSAERLKGVDSTLKIQPAELGDSAVYLCASSLAGGPIDTQYFGPGTRLTVL.